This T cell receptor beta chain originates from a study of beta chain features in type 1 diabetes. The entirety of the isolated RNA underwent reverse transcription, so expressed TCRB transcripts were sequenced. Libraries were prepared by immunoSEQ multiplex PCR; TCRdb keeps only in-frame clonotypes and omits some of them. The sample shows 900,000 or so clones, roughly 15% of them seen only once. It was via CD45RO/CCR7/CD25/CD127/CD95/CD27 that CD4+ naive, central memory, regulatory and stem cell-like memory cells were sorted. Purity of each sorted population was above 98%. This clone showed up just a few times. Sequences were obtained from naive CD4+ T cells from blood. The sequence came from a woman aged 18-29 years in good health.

The CDR3 DNA reads TGCGCCAGCAGCCAAGGAGGACTAGTTGGTTCCGGGGAGCTGTTTTTT. The encoded protein is CASSQGGLVGSGELFF. V usage is TRBV4-3 and J usage is TRBJ2-2; 7 nucleotides align to TRBD2. The germline gives CDR1 LGHNA, CDR2 YSLEER. The trim removed 1 base at V and 6 bases at J, leaving 8 bases unmatched. The CDR3 length is 16 residues.